This T cell receptor beta chain comes out of a study of CD8 T cells in Susac syndrome. A quantity of roughly 0.5 to 1 ug RNA underwent reverse transcription using random hexamers. MiXCR, run by TCRdb on the immunoSEQ multiplex PCR reads, gives a single entry per CDR3 protein. The sample consists of about 170,000 distinct CDR3 sequences, roughly 92% of them appearing once. From blood CD8+ and CD4+ T cells, TCR beta sequences were generated. The multiple sclerosis control group was made up of treatment-naive patients with stable or active relapsing-remitting disease. Isolation of CD8+ and CD4+ T cells was performed negatively, whereas enrichment of TEMRA cells was done by FACS. The source is a human donor with multiple sclerosis. Sequenced input: CD4+ T cells from PBMCs.

Here the CDR3 DNA reads TGTGCCAGCAGCCCCGGGCCAGGGAGGACGGCTTATGGCTACACCTTC. Protein: CASSPGPGRTAYGYTF. The gene calls are TRBV28 and TRBJ1-2; a possible D gene is TRBD1 (5 bases). The CDR3 is 16 amino acids. Per germline, CDR1 MDHEN and CDR2 SYDVKM. V lost 6 bases, J lost 5 bases, and 22 bases lay in between.